This T cell receptor beta chain comes out of a study of a mutant IDH1 vaccine in newly diagnosed glioma. Study as a whole: Standard pretreatment was either radiotherapy, temozolomide, or, for most, radiochemotherapy with temozolomide.

On this clone: The antigen is undetermined.

Noted time point: week 11, during vaccination. A 20-mer mutant IDH1 peptide at 300 ug was injected subcutaneously with topical imiquimod. Repertoires were generated with immunoSEQ multiplex PCR, while TCRdb's copy carries only in-frame clones and drops some. The table records 50,000 or so clones, more than 85% of them present only once. This material consisted of PBMCs, taken from a glioma patient whose treatment included an IDH1 peptide vaccine. The sequence was collected from a man aged 50 to 59 with glioma.

This chain's CDR3 is CASSVSRDGRNQPQHF. The CDR3 nucleotides are TGTGCCAGCAGTGTGTCTCGGGACGGGCGCAATCAGCCCCAGCATTTT. V usage is TRBV6-1 and J usage is TRBJ1-5, with D possibly matching TRBD1 (5 bases). This CDR3 region has 16 residues. Germline values: CDR1 MNHNS, CDR2 SASEGT. V lost 4 bases and J 2 bases, leaving 15 bases between the germline ends.